The 18 T cell receptor beta chains given below trace back to one sample, sequenced in a study of T cell responses to AZD1222 COVID-19 vaccine. Sequencing was performed with immunoSEQ multiplex PCR; in TCRdb, only in-frame clones are kept and a portion is missing. This sample has over 130,000 clones, with approximately 94% found just once. The source was peripheral blood, collected on day 0 of AZD1222 vaccination. All receptors derive from an adult in good health.

This chain connects TRBV7-2 to TRBJ1-5, with D hard to call. Between the trimmed V and J ends, which lost 5 bases and 2 bases, there was a span of 13 bases. The CDR3 spans 15 residues. Germline CDR1 is SGHTA and CDR2 is FQGNSA. This CDR3 reads CASSPLGEGNQPQHF. The CDR3 nucleotides read TGTGCCAGCAGCCCTCTGGGCGAGGGCAATCAGCCCCAGCATTTT.

The J gene is TRBJ1-4, the V gene TRBV5-1; no clear D gene. V dropped 1 base and J dropped 3 bases, with 10 bases sitting between them. The CDR3 has 15 residues. CDR1 is SGHRS and CDR2 is YFSETQ in the germline V gene. Here the CDR3 reads CASSLNGSPNEKLFF. The CDR3 DNA sequence: TGCGCCAGCAGCTTGAATGGGAGTCCTAATGAAAAACTGTTTTTT.

Points on this clone: Additional DNA sequences in this sample encode the identical CDR3. The rearrangement joins TRBV12-3 or TRBV12-4 to TRBJ2-5; the D is unclear. V dropped 9 bases and J dropped 5 bases, with 16 bases sitting between them. The CDR3 loop spans 13 amino acids. The CDR3 protein is CASSPQVTETQYF. In nucleotides, the CDR3 is TGTGCCAGTAGCCCCCAAGTCACCGAGACCCAGTACTTC.

The chain uses TRBV27 and TRBJ2-7; 9 bases match TRBD1. J was trimmed by 6 bases and V by 4 bases; bases with no gene match: 10. The germline V gene has CDR1 MNHEY and CDR2 SMNVEV (reference sequence). CDR3 size: 15 residues. The CDR3 is CASSSGQGIGFEQYF. The CDR3 region has the DNA TGTGCCAGCAGTTCAGGACAGGGGATCGGTTTCGAGCAGTACTTC.

The chain links TRBV19 to TRBJ1-1; D not resolved. Trimming pared 1 base from V and 4 bases from J, leaving 10 bases between. The CDR3 runs 14 residues. Germline V lookup: CDR1 LNHDA, CDR2 SQIVND (reference sequence). Here the CDR3 DNA reads TGTGCCAGTAGTATAGGGCTTGGGAGCACTGAAGCTTTCTTT. It specifies CASSIGLGSTEAFF.

The chain joins TRBV29-1 to TRBJ2-7; D remains ambiguous. Germline values: CDR1 SQVTM, CDR2 ANQGSEA. The length of the CDR3 is 13 residues. The ends were cut back, 6 bases at V and 0 bases at J, with 12 bases in the middle. The CDR3 loop reads CSVRNGFSYEQYF. The CDR3 region has the DNA TGCAGCGTACGTAACGGATTCTCCTACGAGCAGTACTTC.

The chain joins TRBV12-3 or TRBV12-4 to TRBJ1-5; D remains unclear. Deletions cut 5 bases from V and 9 bases from J, with 11 bases between. CDR3 length equals 12 residues. CDR3 region: CASSGSPGPQHF. In DNA, the CDR3 is TGTGCCAGCAGTGGGTCCCCCGGGCCCCAGCATTTT.

The genes are TRBV6-5 and TRBJ1-2; D may be TRBD1 (6 bases). This CDR3 has 12 residues. V was trimmed by 0 bases and J by 7 bases, leaving 6 bases between them. CDR1 is MNHEY and CDR2 is SVGAGI in the germline V gene. The DNA of the CDR3 is TGTGCCAGCAGTTACTCGGACAGTGGCTACACCTTC. This gives the protein CASSYSDSGYTF.

The rearrangement uses TRBV2 and TRBJ2-7; 7 bases fit TRBD1. Germline CDR1 reads SNHLY; CDR2 reads FYNNEI. Germline trimming cut 4 bases from V and 1 base from J; bases unmatched to any gene: 4. The length of the CDR3 is 14 residues. DNA of the CDR3: TGTGCCAGCAGTGTCCGGGACAGTTCCTACGAGCAGTACTTC. It encodes CASSVRDSSYEQYF.

This clone came up a few times. The chain has TRBV3-1 (or the pseudogene TRBV3-2) and TRBJ1-2; 8 bases are shared with TRBD1. CDR3 length: 14 amino acids. Losses at the gene ends were 2 bases for V and 5 bases for J; bases not matched to a gene: 4. Per germline, CDR1 LGHDT and CDR2 YNNKEL (reference sequence). CDR3 region: CASSQPQGAYGYTF. The CDR3 nucleotides are TGTGCCAGCAGCCAACCGCAGGGGGCGTATGGCTACACCTTC.

In DNA, the CDR3 is TGCGCCAGCAGCGGGGGGACAGACTCTAGCACAGATACGCAGTATTTT. It codes for CASSGGTDSSTDTQYF. The chain couples TRBV5-1 to TRBJ2-3, with a tentative D call TRBD1 (7 bases). The germline V and J ends were trimmed by 4 bases and 0 bases, with 15 bases remaining between them. The CDR3 is made up of 16 amino acids. Germline V gene lookup returns CDR1 SGHRS and CDR2 YFSETQ.

V gene TRBV7-3 combines with J gene TRBJ1-2; 7 bases map to TRBD1. The germline CDR1 and CDR2 sequences are SGHTA and FQGTGA. Trimming removed 6 bases from V and 8 bases from J; junction bases left unmatched: 9. CDR3 length: 13 residues. CDR3 coding DNA: TGTGCCAGCAGAAACACAGGGGTCGGAGGCTACACCTTC. Its translation is CASRNTGVGGYTF.

The chain joins TRBV11-3 to TRBJ2-3, with 7 positions matching TRBD2. Unmatched junction bases numbered 8, after V lost 6 bases and J lost 5 bases. The V gene's germline CDR1 is SGHNT and CDR2 YENEEA. This CDR3 has 14 residues. The CDR3 protein is CASSRGETEDTQYF. CDR3 coding DNA: TGTGCCAGCAGTCGGGGGGAGACCGAAGATACGCAGTATTTT.

The V and J genes are TRBV5-6 and TRBJ2-7, with D tentatively TRBD1 (6 bases). Looked up from germline, CDR1 is SGHDT and CDR2 is YYEEEE. The CDR3 sequence is 15 residues long. Trimming removed 4 bases at V and 6 bases at J, with 20 bases between. The chain's CDR3 is CASSTRTAQPAEQYF. The CDR3 nucleotides are TGTGCCAGCAGCACCCGGACAGCCCAGCCCGCCGAGCAGTACTTC.

The genes are TRBV4-3 and TRBJ2-5; no definite D call. V was clipped by 1 base and J by 5 bases, with 26 bases between them. This CDR3 is built from 19 residues. CDR1 and CDR2 (germline): LGHNA, YSLEER. The CDR3 spells CASSQGRRFESRLWETQYF. The CDR3 coding sequence is TGCGCCAGCAGCCAAGGGAGACGCTTCGAGTCGCGGTTATGGGAGACCCAGTACTTC.

The chain has TRBV7-2 and TRBJ2-7, with unresolved D. Between the trimmed V and J ends, which lost 5 bases and 4 bases, there was a span of 12 bases. From germline, CDR1 is SGHTA and CDR2 FQGNSA. CDR3 length: 13 amino acids. CDR3 nucleotide sequence: TGTGCCAGCAGCCAAAATCCCCTTTACGAGCAGTACTTC. Translation gives CASSQNPLYEQYF. Variable domain in full (rest from reference TRBV7-2 and TRBJ2-7): GAGVSQSPSNKVTEKGKDVELRCDPISGHTALYWYRQSLGQGLEFLIYFQGNSAPDKSGLPSDRFSAERTGGSVSTLTIQRTQQEDSAVYLCASSQNPLYEQYFGPGTRLTVT.

CDR3 protein: CASSLEDNYGYTF. The DNA for the CDR3 is TGTGCCAGCAGCTTAGAGGATAACTATGGCTACACCTTC. The genes are TRBV7-9 and TRBJ1-2; D gene unclear. The CDR3 extends over 13 amino acids. The germline CDR1 and CDR2 sequences are SEHNR and FQNEAQ (reference sequence). V lost 1 base to trimming and J lost 1 base, with 4 bases between them.

V and J are TRBV3-1 (or the pseudogene TRBV3-2) and TRBJ2-1; D is perhaps TRBD1 or TRBD2 (5 bases each). Germline V gene lookup returns CDR1 LGHDT and CDR2 YNNKEL (reference sequence). Trimming removed 2 bases from V and 0 bases from J, with 14 bases in between. The CDR3 has 17 residues. CDR3 loop: CASSQRGDGGSYNEQFF. CDR3 bases: TGTGCCAGCAGCCAAAGGGGAGATGGGGGCTCCTACAATGAGCAGTTCTTC.